A single sample is the source of the 10 T cell receptor beta chains below, sequenced in a study of vaccination and CD4 T cells after COVID-19. Treatment reported: approximately 9-day PBMC culture with coronavirus spike peptide pools or control peptides (ViraFEST assay). The Oncomine TCR Beta short-read assay was what sequenced the DNA obtained from cultured CD4+ T cells. TCRdb re-analysed the PCR reads in MiXCR, keeping a single row per CDR3 protein. The sample lists about 14,000 distinct CDR3 sequences, 55% occurring once. Antigens of these TCRs are unknown. The sequencing input was CD4+ T cells from blood, cultured in vitro. Source of these receptors: a human donor who had recovered from COVID-19.

V gene TRBV7-9 combines with J gene TRBJ2-1; weak D call: TRBD1 (6 bases). The germline gives CDR1 SEHNR, CDR2 FQNEAQ (reference sequence). The germline V and J ends were trimmed by 5 bases and 5 bases, with 16 bases remaining between them. The CDR3 is made up of 15 amino acids. The CDR3: CASSPWDKVNNEQFF. CDR3 nucleotides: TGTGCCAGCAGCCCCTGGGACAAGGTTAACAATGAGCAGTTCTTC.

The chain combines TRBV29-1 with TRBJ1-1; D ambiguous. Germline CDR1 reads SQVTM; CDR2 reads ANQGSEA. The CDR3 has 11 residues. The germline V and J ends were trimmed by 2 bases and 6 bases, with 7 bases remaining between them. CDR3: CSVEFGPEAFF. The DNA for the CDR3 is TGCAGCGTTGAATTCGGTCCTGAAGCTTTCTTT.

The rearrangement joins TRBV7-8 to TRBJ2-1; D gene ambiguous. The CDR3 is 14 amino acids. Trimming cost V 0 bases and J 4 bases, with 7 bases left between them. CDR1 and CDR2 from the germline V gene are SGHVS and FQNEAQ. CDR3 residues: CASSLAHLYNEQFF. DNA for the CDR3: TGTGCCAGCAGCTTAGCGCACTTGTACAATGAGCAGTTCTTC.

This clonotype has more than one count but fewer than ten. The chain couples TRBV6-5 to TRBJ2-7; D gene unclear. Germline values: CDR1 MNHEY, CDR2 SVGAGI. The CDR3 covers 12 residues. Trimming stripped 4 bases from V and 3 bases from J, with 7 bases between. The CDR3 DNA follows: TGTGCCAGCAGTTCGATGTTCTACGAGCAGTACTTC. This codes for CASSSMFYEQYF.

V usage is TRBV10-3 and J usage is TRBJ1-5; D is unresolved. The CDR3 contains 15 residues. With 4 bases removed from V and 0 bases from J, the gap between germline ends came to 10 bases. CDR1 and CDR2 (germline): ENHRY, SYGVKD. Here the CDR3 DNA reads TGTGCCATCAGTGTCGACGGATATAGCAATCAGCCCCAGCATTTT. Translated: CAISVDGYSNQPQHF.

This rearrangement joins TRBV12-3 or TRBV12-4 to TRBJ2-1, with 11 bases aligning to TRBD2. This CDR3 spans 18 amino acids. Germline trimming cut 3 bases from V and 2 bases from J; bases unmatched to any gene: 9. This CDR3 is CASSFALAGERAYNEQFF. CDR3 in DNA: TGTGCCAGCAGTTTTGCACTAGCGGGAGAGAGGGCCTACAATGAGCAGTTCTTC.

The chain is built from TRBV28 and TRBJ1-1; no clear D gene. Germline CDR1 is MDHEN and CDR2 is SYDVKM. V was shortened by 2 bases and J by 2 bases, with 9 bases between the two germline ends. This CDR3 spans 14 amino acids. This CDR3 reads CASSLIDLNTEAFF. CDR3 nucleotide sequence: TGTGCCAGCAGTTTAATAGACCTAAACACTGAAGCTTTCTTT.

This chain uses TRBV27 with TRBJ1-6; 7 nucleotides agree with TRBD1. Trimming at V came to 1 base and at J to 8 bases, leaving 20 bases not matched to a gene. Germline CDR1 reads MNHEY; CDR2 reads SMNVEV (reference sequence). CDR3 length: 20 residues. CDR3 bases: TGTGCCAGCAGTTTATGGGGACAGCGCTTCCCTTTTATAATGGATTCACCCCTCCACTTT. This gives the protein CASSLWGQRFPFIMDSPLHF.

The V and J genes are TRBV27 and TRBJ1-1, with D perhaps matching TRBD1 (5 bases). The CDR3 spans 16 residues. With 0 bases removed from V and 5 bases from J, the gap between germline ends came to 16 bases. Germline V gives CDR1 MNHEY, CDR2 SMNVEV (reference sequence). Written as DNA, the CDR3 is TGTGCCAGCAGTTTATCTCAACCGGGACTTCTAACTGAAGCTTTCTTT. Protein product: CASSLSQPGLLTEAFF.

V and J are TRBV6-2 or TRBV6-3 and TRBJ2-3; 9 nucleotides agree with TRBD1. With V trimmed by 6 bases and J by 4 bases, 8 bases remained unmatched. Per germline, CDR1 MNHEY and CDR2 SVGEGT. The CDR3 length is 15 residues. The CDR3 DNA is TGTGCCAGCAGCCCCGGGACAGGGCCGCCAGATACGCAGTATTTT. Protein product: CASSPGTGPPDTQYF.